This T cell receptor (beta chain) was captured by sequencing in a study of T cell responses to AZD1222 COVID-19 vaccine. At the level of the study: Second doses were pooled across both intervals (about 4 or about 12 weeks).

Here immunoSEQ multiplex PCR was the method, and the copy in TCRdb shows in-frame clones only, minus some. The sample lists roughly 90,000 clones; 70% to 90% were seen once. This clone was observed a handful of times. This CDR3 is built from 15 residues. Germline CDR1 reads SGHDN; CDR2 reads FVKESK. V dropped 4 bases and J dropped 4; count of bases not matched to a gene: 9. The J gene is TRBJ1-1, the V gene TRBV14; TRBD1 agrees at 7 bases. The sample consisted of peripheral blood, taken on day 0 of AZD1222 vaccination. The clonotype originates from an adult in good health. The CDR3 reads CASSRRQGGITEAFF. CDR3 bases: TGTGCCAGCAGCCGTCGACAGGGTGGTATCACTGAAGCTTTCTTT.